Detailed here is one TCR beta chain. Methods used by the authors: The assay estimated nucleated cells by amplifying reference gene primers. Sequenced by immunoSEQ multiplex PCR; TCRdb stores in-frame clones only, minus some. V and J calls and clone size are given by that table; D and trimming were obtained from the DNA. The table includes 65,000 to 70,000 clones, 84% detected once. This record belongs to a study of blood T cell repertoires in COVID-19. Study information: Both acute and convalescent COVID-19 samples were obtained from the United States, Italy and Spain. PBMCs, B-cell-depleted T cells, or T cells provided the cDNA or gDNA that made up the material.

CDR1 is LNHDA and CDR2 is SQIVND in the germline V gene (reference sequence). V was trimmed by 6 bases and J by 7 bases, leaving 10 bases between them. The CDR3 has 12 amino acids. Material: peripheral blood. V is TRBV19 and J is TRBJ1-5; the D is unclear. This receptor was identified in a woman aged 55-69 years with acute or convalescent COVID-19. The CDR3: CASSPPPQPQHF. CDR3 coding DNA: TGTGCCAGTAGCCCCCCCCCGCAGCCCCAGCATTTT. Variable domain in full (rest from reference TRBV19 and TRBJ1-5): DGGITQSPKYLFRKEGQNVTLSCEQNLNHDAMYWYRQDPGQGLRLIYYSQIVNDFQKGDIAEGYSVSREKKESFPLTVTSAQKNPTAFYLCASSPPPQPQHFGDGTRLSIL.